The 10 T cell receptor beta chains presented below share a single source sample, sequenced in a study of blood T cell repertoires in COVID-19. TCRdb keeps only in-frame clones here, not all; method: immunoSEQ multiplex PCR. The sample lists 150,000 to 250,000 clones, about 80% occurring once. Sequences were obtained from peripheral blood. These receptors all come from a human donor with acute or convalescent COVID-19. The donor label of this sample is uncertain.

The V and J genes are TRBV19 and TRBJ1-4; D is unclear. Germline CDR1 reads LNHDA; CDR2 reads SQIVND (reference sequence). CDR3 length: 15 amino acids. Between the trimmed V and J ends, which lost 8 bases and 0 bases, there was a span of 13 bases. This CDR3 is CASCDSPPTNEKLFF. CDR3 nucleotides: TGTGCCAGTTGCGACTCTCCCCCAACTAATGAAAAACTGTTTTTT.

This chain links TRBV3-1 (or the pseudogene TRBV3-2) with TRBJ2-1; 14 bases line up with TRBD2. The germline V gene encodes CDR1 LGHDT and CDR2 YNNKEL (reference sequence). V was pared by 4 bases and J by 0 bases, with 11 bases of the junction left unmatched. The CDR3 runs 20 residues. Here the CDR3 reads CASSLFGTSGRGSSYNEQFF. The CDR3 DNA is TGTGCCAGCAGCCTGTTCGGGACTAGCGGGAGAGGGAGCTCCTACAATGAGCAGTTCTTC.

This chain connects TRBV18 to TRBJ1-6; D not certain. V was trimmed by 5 bases and J by 0 bases, leaving 5 bases between them. The CDR3 has 14 residues. CDR1 and CDR2 from the germline V gene are KGHSH and LQKENI. CDR3 amino acids: CASSESSYNSPLHF. For the CDR3, the DNA is TGTGCCAGCTCAGAGAGCTCCTATAATTCACCCCTCCACTTT.

This sequence joins TRBV5-1 and TRBJ2-2, with D tentatively TRBD2 (6 bases). Germline V CDR1 and CDR2: SGHRS, YFSETQ. With 5 bases removed from V and 2 bases from J, the gap between germline ends came to 10 bases. The CDR3 consists of 14 residues. The CDR3 DNA reads as TGCGCCAGCAGGCTAGCGACTAACACCGGGGAGCTGTTTTTT. Its protein is CASRLATNTGELFF.

The chain carries TRBV19 and TRBJ2-3; TRBD2 matches 7 bases. The CDR3 loop spans 14 amino acids. Germline V gene data show CDR1 as LNHDA and CDR2 as SQIVND (reference sequence). The V gene end was trimmed by 5 bases and the J gene end by 7 bases; junction bases not matched to a gene: 9. The CDR3 coding sequence is TGTGCCAGTAGTGCGGCCCCGCGGGGGAATACGCAGTATTTT. This translates into CASSAAPRGNTQYF. Full variable domain (remainder filled in from reference TRBV19 and TRBJ2-3): DGGITQSPKYLFRKEGQNVTLSCEQNLNHDAMYWYRQDPGQGLRLIYYSQIVNDFQKGDIAEGYSVSREKKESFPLTVTSAQKNPTAFYLCASSAAPRGNTQYFGPGTRLTVL.

The gene calls are TRBV7-9 and TRBJ2-5, with TRBD2 matching 13 bases. CDR1 SEHNR and CDR2 FQNEAQ come from the germline V gene (reference sequence). This CDR3 spans 16 amino acids. With V trimmed by 5 bases and J by 0 bases, 3 bases remained unmatched. The CDR3 coding sequence is TGTGCCAGCAGCATGGGACTAGCGGGAAACCAAGAGACCCAGTACTTC. Amino acid sequence: CASSMGLAGNQETQYF.

The rearrangement uses TRBV7-9 and TRBJ2-1; D unresolved. CDR1 SEHNR and CDR2 FQNEAQ come from the germline V gene (reference sequence). V was cut by 1 base and J by 2 bases, with 12 bases left in between. The CDR3 length is 16 residues. The CDR3 sequence is CASSLVTRSAYNEQFF. Written as DNA, the CDR3 is TGTGCCAGCAGCTTAGTTACGCGTTCCGCCTACAATGAGCAGTTCTTC. The full variable domain, with the rest looked up from reference TRBV7-9 and TRBJ2-1, is DTGVSQNPRHKITKRGQNVTFRCDPISEHNRLYWYRQTLGQGPEFLTYFQNEAQLEKSRLLSDRFSAERPKGSFSTLEIQRTEQGDSAMYLCASSLVTRSAYNEQFFGPGTRLTVL.

J is TRBJ1-1 and V is TRBV6-5; the match to TRBD1 covers 8 bases. J gave up 4 bases and V 3 bases, and 7 bases lay outside the gene matches. Germline V gene lookup returns CDR1 MNHEY and CDR2 SVGAGI. The CDR3 contains 15 residues. CDR3 coding DNA: TGTGCCAGCAGTTATCGGACAGGGAAGGGCACTGAAGCTTTCTTT. This sequence encodes CASSYRTGKGTEAFF.

The rearrangement joins TRBV5-4 to TRBJ1-4; 11 bases are shared with TRBD1. V lost 2 bases to trimming and J lost 7 bases; unmatched junction nucleotides: 1. Germline values: CDR1 SGHNT, CDR2 YYREEE (reference sequence). This CDR3 is built from 14 residues. CDR3 sequence (DNA): TGTGCCAGCAGCTTTGGGACAGGGGGTGAAAAACTGTTTTTT. As protein: CASSFGTGGEKLFF. The complete variable domain, with remaining parts taken from reference TRBV5-4 and TRBJ1-4, reads ETGVTQSPTHLIKTRGQQVTLRCSSQSGHNTVSWYQQALGQGPQFIFQYYREEENGRGNFPPRFSGLQFPNYSSELNVNALELDDSALYLCASSFGTGGEKLFFGSGTQLSVL.

J is TRBJ2-1 and V is TRBV25-1; maybe TRBD2 (6 bases). Per germline, CDR1 MGHDK and CDR2 SYGVNS. Between the trimmed V and J ends, which lost 3 bases and 6 bases, there was a span of 12 bases. The CDR3 loop spans 14 amino acids. CDR3 in amino acids: CASSDAGSRNEQFF. CDR3 coding DNA: TGTGCCAGCAGTGACGCGGGATCCCGCAATGAGCAGTTCTTC. The complete variable domain, with remaining parts taken from reference TRBV25-1 and TRBJ2-1, reads EADIYQTPRYLVIGTGKKITLECSQTMGHDKMYWYQQDPGMELHLIHYSYGVNSTEKGDLSSESTVSRIRTEHFPLTLESARPSHTSQYLCASSDAGSRNEQFFGPGTRLTVL.